This T cell receptor (beta chain) was captured by sequencing in a study of T cell responses to AZD1222 COVID-19 vaccine. Study-level information: Second-dose recipients at about 4 or about 12 weeks were treated as one pooled group. Study results and limitations: Females outnumbered males among donors, who were mostly white British; clonal diversity was possibly underestimated. Spike-specific TCRs gained breadth and depth after people received two AZD1222 doses. Seropositive status at baseline applied to only a handful of AZD1222 recipients.

The CDR3 length is 10 residues. Trimming pared 10 bases from V and 1 base from J, leaving 5 bases between. Assay used: immunoSEQ multiplex PCR; TCRdb lists only in-frame clones, some missing. The data contain 140,000 or so clones, 80% to 90% of them seen just once; the ten biggest clones take up around 1.6%. Comment on this clone: The antigen is not known.

The sequences come from peripheral blood, collected on day 0 of AZD1222 vaccination. This sequence joins TRBV5-3 and TRBJ1-1; D is undetermined. TRBV5-3 is classed as an ORF, of uncertain function. The origin of this receptor is an adult in good health. This CDR3 is CAGSNTEAFF. The CDR3 nucleotides read TGTGCCGGATCGAACACTGAAGCTTTCTTT.